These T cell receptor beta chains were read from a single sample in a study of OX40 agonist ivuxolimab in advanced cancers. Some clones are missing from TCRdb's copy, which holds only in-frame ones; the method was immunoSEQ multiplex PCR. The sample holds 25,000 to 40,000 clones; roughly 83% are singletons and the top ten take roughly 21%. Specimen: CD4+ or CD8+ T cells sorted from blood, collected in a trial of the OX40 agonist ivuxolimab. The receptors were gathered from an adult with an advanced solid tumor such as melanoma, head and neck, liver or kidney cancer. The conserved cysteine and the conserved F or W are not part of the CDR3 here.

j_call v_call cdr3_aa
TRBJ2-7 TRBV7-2 ASSAWTGYEQY
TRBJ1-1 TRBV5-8 ASSLETRSNTEAF
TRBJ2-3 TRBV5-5 ASSLGLAGGGSSTDTQY
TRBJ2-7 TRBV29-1 SVEIGTGVPYEQY
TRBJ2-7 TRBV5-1 ASSLGQDEQY
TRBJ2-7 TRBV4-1 ASSQDGSGVSYEQY
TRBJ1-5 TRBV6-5 ASSGTGGPPQH
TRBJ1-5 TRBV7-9 ASSLAEGTGVDQPQH
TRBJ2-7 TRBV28 ASSSYSGGYSYEQY
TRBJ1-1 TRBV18 ASSPDDGTPF
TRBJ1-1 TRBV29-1 SVGRDTEAF
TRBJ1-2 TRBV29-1 SVEDYETNNYGYT
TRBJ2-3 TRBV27 ASSPGRPSDTQY
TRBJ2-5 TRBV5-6 ASSLGRKTQY